The TCR beta chain described here comes from a study of T cells after posttransplantation cyclophosphamide. Regarding the study as a whole: After PTCy, TRB diversity resembled that of CNI/methotrexate controls. Blood and skin or GI T cell repertoires showed limited TRB overlap. Later post-transplant blood repertoires were often dominated by donor CD8+ memory clones.

Data came from immunoSEQ multiplex PCR; TCRdb stores just in-frame clones and leaves some out. Captured here are about 40,000 clones, none seen once; the top ten comprise 4% to 5%. This clone was seen repeatedly, ten times or more. Its matching antigen is unknown. CDR3 length: 13 residues. Per the germline V gene, CDR1 is MNHEY and CDR2 is SVGAGI. The V segment lost 2 bases and the J segment 10 bases; nucleotides outside the gene matches: 4. The source is a woman in her forties or fifties in good health and a related stem cell transplant donor. Sequenced material: PBMCs. The chain is built from TRBV6-5 and TRBJ1-4, with 7 bases matching TRBD1. The CDR3: CASSYRGGGKLFF. DNA of the CDR3: TGTGCCAGCAGTTACAGAGGGGGCGGAAAACTGTTTTTT.